The 17 T cell receptor beta chains below come from one sample, sequenced in a study of T cell responses to AZD1222 COVID-19 vaccine. Using immunoSEQ multiplex PCR, the repertoire was profiled, and TCRdb retains in-frame clones only, with some absent. The sample holds some 150,000 clones; roughly 88% are singletons and the top ten take roughly 5.4%. The source was peripheral blood, collected 28 days after the second dose of the MenACWY control vaccine. The receptors derive from an adult who received the MenACWY meningococcal vaccine as a control.

The chain carries TRBV5-6 and TRBJ1-1, with D hard to call. CDR1 is SGHDT and CDR2 is YYEEEE in the germline V gene. V dropped 3 bases and J dropped 5 bases, with 17 bases sitting between them. The CDR3 runs 15 residues. The CDR3 loop is CASSYGPGAGTEAFF. The CDR3 region has the DNA TGTGCCAGCAGCTATGGTCCGGGAGCGGGGACTGAAGCTTTCTTT.

The chain recombines TRBV7-2 with TRBJ1-2, with unresolved D. Germline V lookup: CDR1 SGHTA, CDR2 FQGNSA. This CDR3 is 14 amino acids long. Trimming shortened V by 5 bases and J by 3 bases, and 13 bases separated the two germline ends. CDR3 in amino acids: CASSPQWQDYGYTF. CDR3 DNA sequence: TGTGCCAGCAGCCCGCAATGGCAGGACTATGGCTACACCTTC.

The rearrangement uses TRBV19 and TRBJ1-1; D remains ambiguous. This CDR3 comprises 14 residues. The germline gives CDR1 LNHDA, CDR2 SQIVND (reference sequence). Trimming took off 5 bases at V and 1 base at J, with 11 bases between the two ends. CDR3 protein: CASSSRRGNTEAFF. CDR3 DNA sequence: TGTGCCAGTAGTTCCCGACGGGGGAACACTGAAGCTTTCTTT.

V usage is TRBV30 and J usage is TRBJ1-5; D gene ambiguous. Germline assignment: CDR1 GTSNPN and CDR2 SVGIG (reference sequence). V lost 1 base and J lost 4, with 5 bases in between. The CDR3 consists of 12 residues. The CDR3 sequence: CAWSGGNQPQHF. CDR3 DNA: TGTGCCTGGAGTGGTGGGAATCAGCCCCAGCATTTT.

The chain employs TRBV30 and TRBJ2-1; 7 bases fit TRBD2. This CDR3 contains 15 residues. Germline V gene data show CDR1 as GTSNPN and CDR2 as SVGIG (reference sequence). With V trimmed by 6 bases and J by 3 bases, 11 bases remained unmatched. CDR3 bases: TGTGCCTGTTACCGGGGAGCGGGGAGCTACAATGAGCAGTTCTTC. Protein product: CACYRGAGSYNEQFF.

The chain employs TRBV5-4 and TRBJ2-7; 10 nucleotides match TRBD1. The CDR3 is made up of 16 amino acids. Trimming cost V 4 bases and J 4 bases; bases outside gene matches: 11. Germline loops: CDR1 SGHNT, CDR2 YYREEE (reference sequence). The DNA for the CDR3 is TGTGCCAGCAGCCCGGGGGGCACGGGACAGGGGTACGAGCAGTACTTC. This codes for CASSPGGTGQGYEQYF.

The chain couples TRBV28 to TRBJ2-1; the D is unclear. Trimming removed 2 bases at V and 7 bases at J, with 6 bases between. The CDR3 loop spans 12 amino acids. CDR1 and CDR2 (germline): MDHEN, SYDVKM. CDR3 sequence: CASSLGVNEQFF. CDR3 bases: TGTGCCAGCAGTTTAGGAGTAAATGAGCAGTTCTTC.

The chain combines TRBV5-1 with TRBJ2-1; 7 positions match TRBD2. V dropped 2 bases and J dropped 6; count of bases not matched to a gene: 8. The CDR3 runs 15 residues. The V gene's germline CDR1 is SGHRS and CDR2 YFSETQ. The CDR3 DNA sequence: TGCGCCAGCAGCTTCCCGGGAGGCGGAGGCAATGAGCAGTTCTTC. Translating gives CASSFPGGGGNEQFF.

The table lists this clone with a count of one. The rearrangement links TRBV11-3 to TRBJ1-2; 9 positions match TRBD1. V lost 5 bases and J lost 4; bases outside the gene matches: 11. Germline CDR1 reads SGHNT; CDR2 reads YENEEA. This CDR3 has 16 amino acids. CDR3 DNA: TGTGCCAGCAGCCAAGCCGGGACAGGGTTCGGCTATGGCTACACCTTC. This encodes CASSQAGTGFGYGYTF.

This chain uses TRBV11-2 with TRBJ2-7; 11 positions agree with TRBD1. The CDR3 length is 16 residues. Germline CDR1 reads SGHAT; CDR2 reads FQNNGV. V lost 6 bases, J lost 6 bases, and 13 bases stayed unmatched. The CDR3 DNA sequence: TGTGCCAGCAGGCAACCTCCGGGACAGGGGGAACGCGAGCAGTACTTC. It is translated as CASRQPPGQGEREQYF.

V is TRBV3-1 (or the pseudogene TRBV3-2) and J is TRBJ2-7; 7 bases agree with TRBD1. The CDR3 loop spans 16 amino acids. Per the germline V gene, CDR1 is LGHDT and CDR2 is YNNKEL (reference sequence). Trimming removed 0 bases from V and 7 bases from J; junction bases left unmatched: 12. CDR3 residues: CASSQDSLGRGREQYF. The CDR3 nucleotides are TGTGCCAGCAGCCAAGATTCCCTTGGTAGGGGGCGGGAGCAGTACTTC.

The genes are TRBV10-3 and TRBJ1-5, with TRBD1 as a possible D gene (5 bases). The ends were cut back, 2 bases at V and 4 bases at J, with 9 bases in the middle. Per germline, CDR1 ENHRY and CDR2 SYGVKD. The CDR3 runs 14 residues. This chain's CDR3 is CAISEGAENQPQHF. The CDR3 coding sequence is TGTGCCATCAGTGAGGGGGCAGAAAATCAGCCCCAGCATTTT.

The V and J genes are TRBV7-2 and TRBJ1-1; 10 bases are a match to TRBD1. V gave up 4 bases and J gave up 5 bases; unmatched junction bases: 4. The CDR3 runs 14 residues. Germline V lookup: CDR1 SGHTA, CDR2 FQGNSA. CDR3: CASSYQDRGTEAFF. DNA of the CDR3: TGTGCCAGCAGCTATCAGGACAGGGGGACTGAAGCTTTCTTT.

This chain uses TRBV19 with TRBJ2-7, with D maybe TRBD1 (5 bases). Trimming removed 8 bases from V and 4 bases from J, with 15 bases in between. The CDR3 is made up of 13 amino acids. CDR1 is LNHDA, CDR2 SQIVND, per germline (reference sequence). The CDR3: CASSDRSPYEQYF. As DNA, the CDR3 is TGTGCCAGTTCCGACAGAAGCCCTTACGAGCAGTACTTC.

The chain uses TRBV27 and TRBJ1-3, with D uncertain. V lost 8 bases, J lost 2 bases, and 10 bases lay in between. Germline values: CDR1 MNHEY, CDR2 SMNVEV (reference sequence). The CDR3 sequence is 13 residues long. For the CDR3, the DNA is TGTGCCAGCGGAACCGGGACTGGAAACACCATATATTTT. Translating it yields CASGTGTGNTIYF.

The V and J genes are TRBV12-3 or TRBV12-4 and TRBJ2-5, with D perhaps TRBD1 (6 bases). The V end was cut by 7 bases, the J end by 4 bases, with 13 bases between. The CDR3 has 13 residues. The CDR3: CASTSSRGETQYF. CDR3 nucleotide sequence: TGTGCCAGCACCTCTTCCAGGGGAGAGACCCAGTACTTC.

The chain is built from TRBV5-6 and TRBJ1-1, with D unclear. Germline CDR1 reads SGHDT; CDR2 reads YYEEEE. The ends were cut back, 2 bases at V and 3 bases at J, with 8 bases in the middle. The CDR3 has 13 residues. The CDR3 region is CASSFGKDTEAFF. The CDR3 DNA reads TGTGCCAGCAGCTTCGGGAAGGACACTGAAGCTTTCTTT.